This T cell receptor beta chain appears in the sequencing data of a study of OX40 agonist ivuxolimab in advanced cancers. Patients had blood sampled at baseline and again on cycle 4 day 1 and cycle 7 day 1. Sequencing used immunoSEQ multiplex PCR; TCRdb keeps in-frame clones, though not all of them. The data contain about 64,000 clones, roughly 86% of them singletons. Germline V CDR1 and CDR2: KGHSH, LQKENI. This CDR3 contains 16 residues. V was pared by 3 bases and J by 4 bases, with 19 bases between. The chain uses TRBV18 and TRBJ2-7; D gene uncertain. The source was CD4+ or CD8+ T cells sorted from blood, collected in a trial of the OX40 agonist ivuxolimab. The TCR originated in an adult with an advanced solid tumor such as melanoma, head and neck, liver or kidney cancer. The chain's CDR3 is CASSPSPGYESYEQYF. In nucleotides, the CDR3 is TGTGCCAGCTCACCTAGCCCTGGATACGAAAGTTACGAGCAGTACTTC.